Sequencing of this T cell receptor beta chain was carried out in a study of cytomegalovirus exposure and HLA in healthy donors. Germline CDR1 reads MNHEY; CDR2 reads SVGAGI. Trimming at V came to 5 bases and at J to 10 bases, leaving 13 bases not matched to a gene. The CDR3 runs 15 residues. The PCR was carried out with 60 Vbeta primers and 13 Jbeta primers. Method: immunoSEQ multiplex PCR; TCRdb's copy keeps in-frame clones and lacks some. Among approximately 130,000 clones, about 83% were seen once, and the ten largest hold around 1.2%. With regard to this clone: The target antigen is unknown.

Study conclusions and caveats: Certain sequence variants were highly shared and formed a cluster, and this cluster was likely a sequencing artifact. A classifier reportedly called cytomegalovirus status with high sensitivity and specificity. Across donors, sequencing depth was assumed by presence/absence analyses to be roughly uniform.

The sequenced material came from PBMCs. This sequence originates from a girl aged 2 to 9 in good health and CMV-seronegative. The chain uses TRBV6-5 and TRBJ1-4; TRBD1 agrees at 7 bases. DNA for the CDR3: TGTGCCAGCAGTCTAGGGTTAGGGGGCGCGGGAAAACTGTTTTTT. Translating it yields CASSLGLGGAGKLFF.